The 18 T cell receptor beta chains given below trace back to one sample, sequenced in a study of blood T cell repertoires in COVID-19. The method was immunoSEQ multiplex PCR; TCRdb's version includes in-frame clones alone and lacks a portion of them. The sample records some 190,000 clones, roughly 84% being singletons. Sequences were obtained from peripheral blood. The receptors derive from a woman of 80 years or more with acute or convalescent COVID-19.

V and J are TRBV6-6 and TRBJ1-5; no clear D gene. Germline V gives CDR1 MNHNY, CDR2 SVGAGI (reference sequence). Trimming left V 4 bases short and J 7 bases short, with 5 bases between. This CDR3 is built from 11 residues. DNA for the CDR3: TGTGCCAGCAGTTTACAACAGCCCCAGCATTTT. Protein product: CASSLQQPQHF.

CDR3 nucleotide sequence: TGTGCCTGGAGTGATGGGGGGGGCACTGAAGCTTTCTTT. Amino acids: CAWSDGGGTEAFF. V usage is TRBV30 and J usage is TRBJ1-1, with TRBD1 as a possible D gene (5 bases). With 1 base removed from V and 4 bases from J, the gap between germline ends came to 10 bases. The V gene's germline CDR1 is GTSNPN and CDR2 SVGIG (reference sequence). The CDR3 is 13 amino acids.

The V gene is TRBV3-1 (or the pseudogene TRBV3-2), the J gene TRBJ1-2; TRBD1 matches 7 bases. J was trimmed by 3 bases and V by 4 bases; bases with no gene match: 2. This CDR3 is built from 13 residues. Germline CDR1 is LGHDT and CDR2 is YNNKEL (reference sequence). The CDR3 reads CASSRQGDYGYTF. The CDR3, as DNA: TGTGCCAGCAGCCGGCAGGGGGACTATGGCTACACCTTC.

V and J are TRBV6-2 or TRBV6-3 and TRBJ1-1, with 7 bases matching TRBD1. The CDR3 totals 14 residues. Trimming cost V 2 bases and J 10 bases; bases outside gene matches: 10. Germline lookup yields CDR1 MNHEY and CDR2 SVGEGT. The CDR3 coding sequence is TGTGCCAGCAGTTACAGGGGGCGGGTTTACGGAGCTTTCTTT. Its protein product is CASSYRGRVYGAFF.

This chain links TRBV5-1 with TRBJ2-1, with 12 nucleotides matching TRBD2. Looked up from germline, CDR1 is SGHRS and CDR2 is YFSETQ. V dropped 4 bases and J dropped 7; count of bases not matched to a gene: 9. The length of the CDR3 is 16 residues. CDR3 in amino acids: CASSLIYGLAGNEQFF. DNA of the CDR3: TGCGCCAGCAGCCTAATTTATGGACTAGCGGGGAATGAGCAGTTCTTC.

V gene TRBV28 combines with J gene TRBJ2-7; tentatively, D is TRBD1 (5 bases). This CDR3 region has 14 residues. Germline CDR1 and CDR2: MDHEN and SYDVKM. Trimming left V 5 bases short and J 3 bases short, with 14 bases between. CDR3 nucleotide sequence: TGTGCCAGCAGTAAAGACAGATTTTACTACGAGCAGTACTTC. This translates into CASSKDRFYYEQYF.

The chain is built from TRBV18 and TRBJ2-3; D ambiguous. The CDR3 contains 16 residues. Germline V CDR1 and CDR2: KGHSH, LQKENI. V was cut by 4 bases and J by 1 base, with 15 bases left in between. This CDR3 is CASSHPGLLGTDTQYF. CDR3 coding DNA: TGTGCCAGCTCACATCCGGGTCTACTCGGCACAGATACGCAGTATTTT.

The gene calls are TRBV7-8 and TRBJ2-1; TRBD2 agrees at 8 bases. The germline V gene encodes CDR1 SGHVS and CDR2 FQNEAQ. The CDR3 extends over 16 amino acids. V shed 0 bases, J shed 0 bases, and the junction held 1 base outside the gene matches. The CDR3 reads CASSLASGSSYNEQFF. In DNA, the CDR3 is TGTGCCAGCAGCTTAGCCAGCGGGAGCTCCTACAATGAGCAGTTCTTC.

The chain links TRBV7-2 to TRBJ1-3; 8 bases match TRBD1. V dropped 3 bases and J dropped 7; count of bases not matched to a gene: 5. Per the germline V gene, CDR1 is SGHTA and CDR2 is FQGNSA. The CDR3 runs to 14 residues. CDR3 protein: CASSLTTGANTIYF. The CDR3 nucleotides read TGTGCCAGCAGCTTGACGACAGGGGCGAACACCATATATTTT.

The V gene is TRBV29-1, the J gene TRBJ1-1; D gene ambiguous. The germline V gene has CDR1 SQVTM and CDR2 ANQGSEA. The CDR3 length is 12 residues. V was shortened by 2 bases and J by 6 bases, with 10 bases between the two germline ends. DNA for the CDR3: TGCAGCGTTGAAAGGTCAGGTCCTGAAGCTTTCTTT. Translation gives CSVERSGPEAFF.

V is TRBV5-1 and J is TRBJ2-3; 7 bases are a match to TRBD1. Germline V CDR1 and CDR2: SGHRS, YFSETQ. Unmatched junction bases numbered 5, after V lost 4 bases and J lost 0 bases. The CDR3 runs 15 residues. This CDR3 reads CASSTTGASTDTQYF. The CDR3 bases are TGCGCCAGCAGCACAACAGGGGCCAGCACAGATACGCAGTATTTT.

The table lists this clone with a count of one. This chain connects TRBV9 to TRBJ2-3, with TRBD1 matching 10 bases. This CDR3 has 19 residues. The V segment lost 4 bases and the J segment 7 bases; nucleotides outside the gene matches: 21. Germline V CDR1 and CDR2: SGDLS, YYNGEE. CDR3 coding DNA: TGTGCCAGCAGCACCCGAAAACTCCCCGGGACAGGGGCGCCTAATACGCAGTATTTT. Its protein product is CASSTRKLPGTGAPNTQYF.

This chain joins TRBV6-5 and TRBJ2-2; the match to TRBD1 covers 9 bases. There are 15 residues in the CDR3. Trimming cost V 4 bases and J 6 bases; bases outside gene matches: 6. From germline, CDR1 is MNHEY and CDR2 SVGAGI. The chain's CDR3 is CASSWGQGGPGELFF. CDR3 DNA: TGTGCCAGCAGTTGGGGACAGGGAGGTCCCGGGGAGCTGTTTTTT.

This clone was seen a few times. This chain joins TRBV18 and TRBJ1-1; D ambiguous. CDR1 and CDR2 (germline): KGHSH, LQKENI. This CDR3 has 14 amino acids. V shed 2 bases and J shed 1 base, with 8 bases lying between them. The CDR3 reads CASSPAPGNTEAFF. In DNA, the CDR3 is TGTGCCAGCTCACCAGCGCCGGGGAACACTGAAGCTTTCTTT.

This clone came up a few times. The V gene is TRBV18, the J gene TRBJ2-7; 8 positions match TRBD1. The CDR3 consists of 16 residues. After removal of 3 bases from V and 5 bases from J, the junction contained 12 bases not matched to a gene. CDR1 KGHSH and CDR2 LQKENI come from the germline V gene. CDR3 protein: CASSPSMTGVSHEQYF. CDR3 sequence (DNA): TGTGCCAGCTCACCGTCTATGACAGGGGTGAGCCACGAGCAGTACTTC. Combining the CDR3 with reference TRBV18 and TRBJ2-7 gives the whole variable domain NAGVMQNPRHLVRRRGQEARLRCSPMKGHSHVYWYRQLPEEGLKFMVYLQKENIIDESGMPKERFSAEFPKEGPSILRIQQVVRGDSAAYFCASSPSMTGVSHEQYFGPGTRLTVT.

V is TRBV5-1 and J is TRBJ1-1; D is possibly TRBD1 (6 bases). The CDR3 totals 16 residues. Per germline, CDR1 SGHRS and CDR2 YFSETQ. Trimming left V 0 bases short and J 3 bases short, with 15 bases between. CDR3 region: CASSLEGTPEYTEAFF. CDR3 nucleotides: TGCGCCAGCAGCTTGGAGGGGACACCTGAATACACTGAAGCTTTCTTT.

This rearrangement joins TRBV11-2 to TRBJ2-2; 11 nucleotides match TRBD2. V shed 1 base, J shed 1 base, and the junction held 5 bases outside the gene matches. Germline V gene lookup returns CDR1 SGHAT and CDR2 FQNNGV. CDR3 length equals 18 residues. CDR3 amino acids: CASSLGRTSGLNTGELFF. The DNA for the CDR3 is TGTGCCAGCAGCTTAGGAAGGACTAGCGGGCTGAACACCGGGGAGCTGTTTTTT. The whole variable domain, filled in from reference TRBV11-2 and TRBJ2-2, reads EAGVAQSPRYKIIEKRQSVAFWCNPISGHATLYWYQQILGQGPKLLIQFQNNGVVDDSQLPKDRFSAERLKGVDSTLKIQPAKLEDSAVYLCASSLGRTSGLNTGELFFGEGSRLTVL.

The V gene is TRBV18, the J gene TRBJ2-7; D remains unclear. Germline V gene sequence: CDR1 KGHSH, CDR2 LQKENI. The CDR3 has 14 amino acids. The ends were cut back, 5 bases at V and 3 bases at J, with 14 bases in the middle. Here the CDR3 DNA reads TGTGCCAGCTCATCGTTAGAGTCTAGCTACGAGCAGTACTTC. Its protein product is CASSSLESSYEQYF.